The text below deals with one T cell receptor (beta chain). This entry comes from a study of blood T cell repertoires in COVID-19. Between the trimmed V and J ends, which lost 5 bases and 0 bases, there was a span of 6 bases. The germline V gene has CDR1 SGHRS and CDR2 YFSETQ. The CDR3 length is 14 residues. Authors' methods: Quantification of nucleated cells was approximated via reference gene primer amplification. Method: immunoSEQ multiplex PCR; TCRdb's copy keeps in-frame clones and lacks some. V and J calls plus clone size are reproduced from that table; the DNA served to infer D and trimming. The table shows roughly 56,000 clones, with 91% occurring only once.

Material for sequencing was peripheral blood. The chain is built from TRBV5-1 and TRBJ2-6; D is uncertain. This TCR was recovered from a man between 50 and 59 years old with active COVID-19. CDR3 DNA: TGCGCCAGCAGTTTAGACTCTGGGGCCAACGTCCTGACTTTC. It specifies CASSLDSGANVLTF.